The TCR beta chain under discussion was sequenced for a study of vaccination and CD4 T cells after COVID-19. Study information: Median time from COVID diagnosis to post-COVID sampling was 101 days (35 to 161). General observations from the study: Median approximately 90% of reactive clones detected in convalescent patients emerged only post-vaccination.

The table lists this clonotype with a few counts. Its antigen is still unknown. Once obtained from cultured CD4+ T cells, the DNA was sequenced using the Oncomine TCR Beta short-read assay. MiXCR, applied by TCRdb to the PCR reads, yields one record per CDR3 protein. The sample yields over 9,000 distinct CDR3 sequences, over 55% seen once. CDR1 and CDR2 (germline): SGHDN, FVKESK. Between the trimmed V and J ends, which lost 4 bases and 8 bases, there was a span of 9 bases. The CDR3 loop spans 13 amino acids. As to treatment: approximately 10-day PBMC culture with coronavirus spike peptide pools or control peptides (ViraFEST assay). Dates of PCR positivity, March to December 2020, preceded the US Alpha, Beta and Delta variants. Fresh replacement IL-2 medium substituted for half the medium on days 3 and 7.

The genes are TRBV14 and TRBJ1-6; unclear D gene. Source material: CD4+ T cells from blood, cultured in vitro. This receptor was obtained from a human donor who had recovered from COVID-19. CDR3 coding DNA: TGTGCCAGCAGCCCCTTCGGTGATTCACCCCTCCACTTT. It is translated as CASSPFGDSPLHF.